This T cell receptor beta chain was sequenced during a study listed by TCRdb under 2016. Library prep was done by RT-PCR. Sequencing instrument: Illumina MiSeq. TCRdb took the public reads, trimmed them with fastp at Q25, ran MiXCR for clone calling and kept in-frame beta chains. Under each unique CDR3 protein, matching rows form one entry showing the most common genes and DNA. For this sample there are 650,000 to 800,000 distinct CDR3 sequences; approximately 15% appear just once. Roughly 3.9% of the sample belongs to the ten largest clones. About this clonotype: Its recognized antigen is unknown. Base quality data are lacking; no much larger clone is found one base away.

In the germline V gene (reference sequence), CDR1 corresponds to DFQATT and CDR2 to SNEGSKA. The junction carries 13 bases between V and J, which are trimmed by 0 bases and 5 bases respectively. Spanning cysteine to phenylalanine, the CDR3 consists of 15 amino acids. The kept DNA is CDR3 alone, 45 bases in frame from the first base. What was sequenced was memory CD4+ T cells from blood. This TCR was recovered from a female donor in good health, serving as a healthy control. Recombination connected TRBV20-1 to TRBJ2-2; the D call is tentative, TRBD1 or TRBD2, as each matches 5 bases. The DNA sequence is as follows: TGCAGTGCTAGAGATGGGACGTCGAGTACCGGGGAGCTGTTTTTT. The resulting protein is CSARDGTSSTGELFF.